These T cell receptor beta chains were read from a single sample in a study of T cell changes during pregnancy in multiple sclerosis. Libraries were prepared by immunoSEQ multiplex PCR; TCRdb keeps only in-frame clonotypes and omits some of them. The table lists 15,000 to 20,000 clones, 88% of them singletons, with 4.5% to 7% in the top ten. This sample comprised CD8+ T cells from peripheral blood mononuclear cells, obtained after pregnancy. These TCRs come from a female donor in good health, enrolled as a control in a pregnancy study. Both conserved end residues are part of each CDR3. A D gene is named only where the DNA matches it firmly. Not all rows give a size; the values are once, few, many and, for expanded clones, a class.

15	TRBD1	TRBV7-8	.	TRBJ1-5	TGTGCCAGCAGCCCCCTGACAGGGACCAATCAGCCCCAGCATTTT	CASSPLTGTNQPQHF
15	.	TRBV5-8	few	TRBJ2-2	TGTGCCAGCAGCTTGACCAGATCGAACACCGGGGAGCTGTTTTTT	CASSLTRSNTGELFF
18	TRBD2	TRBV4-3	.	TRBJ2-1	TGCGCCAGCAGCCAAGAGGAAAGCGGGGGGGCGGTCTACAATGAGCAGTTCTTC	CASSQEESGGAVYNEQFF
14	.	TRBV29-1	.	TRBJ2-3	TGCAGCGTTGAAGGGGGCATTAGCACAGATACGCAGTATTTT	CSVEGGISTDTQYF
14	.	TRBV6-5	.	TRBJ2-5	TGTGCCAGCAGTCTCCGGAGTAGTCAAGAGACCCAGTACTTC	CASSLRSSQETQYF
11	.	TRBV5-6	few	TRBJ2-2	TGTGCCAGCACCAACTCCGGGGAGCTGTTTTTT	CASTNSGELFF
14	.	TRBV6-1	.	TRBJ2-3	TGTGCCACTGGAGGCGGTTTTTGGACAGATACGCAGTATTTT	CATGGGFWTDTQYF
13	.	TRBV27	.	TRBJ1-2	TGTGCCAGCAGTTTGTCGATCGGGGGTGGCTACACCTTC	CASSLSIGGGYTF
19	TRBD2	TRBV6-4	.	TRBJ2-1	TGTGCCAGCAGTGCCTTACCCTCTAACCGGGGGGGGCGGTCAGATGAGCAGTTCTTC	CASSALPSNRGGRSDEQFF
18	TRBD2	TRBV13	.	TRBJ2-2	TGTGCCAGCAGCCTTCGACTAGCGGGGGGGGTTGACACCGGGGAGCTGTTTTTT	CASSLRLAGGVDTGELFF
16	TRBD1	TRBV19	once	TRBJ1-1	TGTGCCAGTAGTCCCCGGACAGGGGGCAGGGACACTGAAGCTTTCTTT	CASSPRTGGRDTEAFF
15	.	TRBV5-1	.	TRBJ2-5	TGCGCCAGCAGCTTGGTGGCAGGGGGAGGTGAGACCCAGTACTTC	CASSLVAGGGETQYF
16	.	TRBV19	.	TRBJ2-1	TGTGCCAGTAGTATAGATCTAGAAGAGGGTATCAATGAGCAGTTCTTC	CASSIDLEEGINEQFF
14	TRBD1	TRBV6-5	.	TRBJ1-1	TGTGCCAGCAGTGCGACACGGACAGGGGATGGCACTTTCTTT	CASSATRTGDGTFF
15	.	TRBV6-6	.	TRBJ1-1	TGTGCCAGCAGTTACTATAGGGGCATGAACACTGAAGCTTTCTTT	CASSYYRGMNTEAFF
15	TRBD1	TRBV29-1	.	TRBJ1-2	TGCAGCGTCCCAAACCCCAGGGGGCGCGGCTATGGCTACACCTTC	CSVPNPRGRGYGYTF
14	.	TRBV6-6	.	TRBJ1-6	TGTGCCAGCAGGCAGGACAGCTCCTTGGGACCCCTCCACTTT	CASRQDSSLGPLHF
14	.	TRBV11-1	.	TRBJ2-7	TGTGCCAGCAGCTTATCACAGGGCCTCCACGAGCAGTACTTC	CASSLSQGLHEQYF
15	TRBD2	TRBV7-2	.	TRBJ2-2	TGTGCCAGCAGCTCTGGACTAGCGGGGAGCGGGGAGCTGTTTTTT	CASSSGLAGSGELFF
15	TRBD1	TRBV19	.	TRBJ2-2	TGTGCCAGTAGGGACAGGGGACCGGCCACCGGGGAGCTGTTTTTT	CASRDRGPATGELFF
16	.	TRBV7-2	.	TRBJ2-7	TGTGCCAGCAGCTTAGCAGTCACAGAAGTGGCCTACGAGCAGTACTTC	CASSLAVTEVAYEQYF
15	TRBD2	TRBV5-4	once	TRBJ2-7	TGTGCCAGCAGCCCACGGACTAGCGGCTCCTACGAGCAGTACTTC	CASSPRTSGSYEQYF
14	.	TRBV9	.	TRBJ2-3	TGTGCCAGCAGCCCGGGACATTTTACAGATACGCAGTATTTT	CASSPGHFTDTQYF
13	TRBD1	TRBV30	.	TRBJ2-7	TGTGCCTCCCTGGGACAGGGGGACTACGAGCAGTACTTC	CASLGQGDYEQYF
14	.	TRBV9	.	TRBJ1-1	TGTGCCAGCAGCGTAGTCTCGAGAAGCACTGAAGCTTTCTTT	CASSVVSRSTEAFF
19	TRBD1	TRBV5-6	.	TRBJ2-2	TGTGCCAGCAGCGTGCTCCGGGGACAGGGGCGACCGAACACCGGGGAGCTGTTTTTT	CASSVLRGQGRPNTGELFF
20	TRBD1	TRBV7-8	.	TRBJ1-5	TGTGCCAGCAGCTTAGTAAGGGAGGGACAGGGGGCTTTTGGCAATCAGCCCCAGCATTTT	CASSLVREGQGAFGNQPQHF
15	TRBD1	TRBV7-9	.	TRBJ2-7	TGTGCCAGCAGCTCCGGACAGGGAAGGGCCTACGAGCAGTACTTC	CASSSGQGRAYEQYF
14	.	TRBV30	.	TRBJ1-2	TGTGCCTGGAGTGTACTAAGGACGGGGGATGGCTACACCTTC	CAWSVLRTGDGYTF
16	TRBD1	TRBV5-1	.	TRBJ2-2	TGCGCCAGCAGCGCTCGGACAGGAGGATCGGGCGGGGAGCTGTTTTTT	CASSARTGGSGGELFF
15	.	TRBV23-1	once	TRBJ2-1	TGCGCCAGCGAACCGGGAGGGGGCGCGTGCAATGAGCAGTTCTTC	CASEPGGGACNEQFF
17	TRBD2	TRBV4-3	.	TRBJ2-7	TGCGCCAGCAGCCCTCAGCAGGGACTAGCGGGTTCGTACGAGCAGTACTTC	CASSPQQGLAGSYEQYF
16	.	TRBV19	few	TRBJ1-5	TGTGCCAGTAGTATGGGGGGACTGTATAGCAATCAGCCCCAGCATTTT	CASSMGGLYSNQPQHF
15	.	TRBV9	few	TRBJ2-7	TGTGCCAGCAGCGTAGGGATGGGCGAGAACTACGAGCAGTACTTC	CASSVGMGENYEQYF
16	.	TRBV7-9	.	TRBJ2-7	TGTGCCAGCAGCCCGGGGGTAGGGAACAGCGGTTACGAGCAGTACTTC	CASSPGVGNSGYEQYF
16	TRBD1	TRBV30	few	TRBJ1-3	TGTGCCTGGAGGACCCCGGGACAGGGGGACGGAAACACCATATATTTT	CAWRTPGQGDGNTIYF
13	.	TRBV6-6	.	TRBJ1-1	TGTGCCAGCCTGGAACAGGTTCAAACTGAAGCTTTCTTT	CASLEQVQTEAFF
11	.	TRBV10-3	.	TRBJ1-2	TGTGCCATCAGTGAGGGGCAGCGCTACACCTTC	CAISEGQRYTF
14	.	TRBV7-6	.	TRBJ1-3	TGTGCCAGCAGCTTTTACAGTGCTGGAAACACCATATATTTT	CASSFYSAGNTIYF
15	.	TRBV4-2	few	TRBJ1-1	TGTGCCAGCAGCCAAGAAGCTACAGGGAACACTGAAGCTTTCTTT	CASSQEATGNTEAFF
15	.	TRBV9	few	TRBJ2-7	TGTGCCAGCAGCGGTCAGGCCGGTTCGTCCTACGAGCAGTACTTC	CASSGQAGSSYEQYF
14	.	TRBV9	.	TRBJ1-2	TGTGCCAGCAGTTTGGGCGGGGGCGGCTATGGCTACACCTTC	CASSLGGGGYGYTF
14	.	TRBV2	.	TRBJ2-2	TGTGCCATTACAGGGTCGGGGAGAACCGGGGAGCTGTTTTTT	CAITGSGRTGELFF
13	.	TRBV7-2	.	TRBJ2-5	TGTGCCAGCAGCTCGGCCCCAGGGGAGACCCAGTACTTC	CASSSAPGETQYF
15	.	TRBV4-2	once	TRBJ2-2	TGTGCCAGCAGCCAAGATAGGCGAGGTTCCGGGGAGCTGTTTTTT	CASSQDRRGSGELFF
15	TRBD1	TRBV4-1	.	TRBJ2-7	TGCGCCAGCAGCCAAGCCGGGACAGGGGGCTACGAGCAGTACTTC	CASSQAGTGGYEQYF
15	.	TRBV10-3	.	TRBJ2-7	TGTGCCATCAGTGTGGCGGCAGTTCTTGTCCACGAGCAGTACTTC	CAISVAAVLVHEQYF
13	.	TRBV27	.	TRBJ1-1	TGTGCCAGCAGTTTGGGGCCGGGCGCTGAAGCTTTCTTT	CASSLGPGAEAFF
16	TRBD1	TRBV27	.	TRBJ1-2	TGTGCCAGCAGTTTAAGAGGGACAGGGATGAACTATGGCTACACCTTC	CASSLRGTGMNYGYTF
17	TRBD1	TRBV7-8	once	TRBJ1-2	TGTGCCAGCAGCTTAGGGGGTCCCGGGACAGGAGCCTATGGCTACACCTTC	CASSLGGPGTGAYGYTF
14	.	TRBV7-8	.	TRBJ1-1	TGTGCCAGCAGCTTTGGACAGATGAACACTGAAGCTTTCTTT	CASSFGQMNTEAFF
14	.	TRBV6-5	.	TRBJ2-3	TGTGCCAGCAGTGACAGGTTGAGCACAGATACGCAGTATTTT	CASSDRLSTDTQYF
12	TRBD1	TRBV27	.	TRBJ2-6	TGTGCCAGCGGGACAGGAGGGCACGTCCTGACTTTC	CASGTGGHVLTF
14	TRBD1	TRBV4-2	.	TRBJ1-2	TGTGCCAGCAGCCAAGTCAGACAGGGGAAGGGCTACACCTTC	CASSQVRQGKGYTF
15	TRBD2	TRBV11-2	.	TRBJ2-7	TGTGCCAGCAGCCTACTAGCGGGGGGTACTGGCGAGCAGTACTTC	CASSLLAGGTGEQYF
15	.	TRBV9	.	TRBJ1-4	TGTGCCAGCAGCGTAGGCGGGGCAACTAATGAAAAACTGTTTTTT	CASSVGGATNEKLFF